These T cell receptor beta chains were read from a single sample in a study of blood T cell repertoires in COVID-19. The method was immunoSEQ multiplex PCR; TCRdb's version includes in-frame clones alone and lacks a portion of them. This sample yields 170,000 or so clones, of which more than 75% are seen a single time; more than 6.5% belongs to the top ten. The sequencing sample was made of PBMCs or T cells enriched from blood (not recorded which). These receptors all come from a woman aged 50 to 60 who had recovered from COVID-19. The conserved cysteine and the conserved F or W are not part of the CDR3 here.

len: 11; v_gene: TRBV5-1; j_gene: TRBJ2-1; CDR3aa: ASSLGAPNEQF
len: 14; v_gene: TRBV6-2/TRBV6-3; j_gene: TRBJ1-6; CDR3aa: ASSLPGQDRNSPLH
len: 14; v_gene: TRBV15; j_gene: TRBJ2-6; CDR3aa: ATSRDAGSGANVLT
len: 13; v_gene: TRBV28; j_gene: TRBJ1-4; CDR3aa: ASRPLDRGFEKLF
len: 16; v_gene: TRBV19; j_gene: TRBJ2-6; CDR3aa: ASSMGGVTLSGANVLT
len: 14; v_gene: TRBV29-1; j_gene: TRBJ2-7; CDR3aa: SVETWTSGAPPIQY
len: 12; v_gene: TRBV10-1; j_gene: TRBJ2-5; CDR3aa: ASSETRGGETQY
len: 13; v_gene: TRBV21-1; j_gene: TRBJ2-7; CDR3aa: ASSPSAGPSYEQY
len: 14; v_gene: TRBV5-1; j_gene: TRBJ2-3; CDR3aa: ASSSGQGGGADTQY
len: 12; v_gene: TRBV7-9; j_gene: TRBJ2-7; CDR3aa: ASSPGTGVYEQY
len: 14; v_gene: TRBV4-2; j_gene: TRBJ2-7; CDR3aa: ASSQDSSGRRGEQY
len: 13; v_gene: TRBV3-1/TRBV3-2; j_gene: TRBJ1-1; CDR3aa: ASSPATGANTEAF
len: 15; v_gene: TRBV11-3; j_gene: TRBJ2-1; CDR3aa: ASSTPRTSGSYAEQF
len: 14; v_gene: TRBV5-1; j_gene: TRBJ2-3; CDR3aa: ASSLGLAVGPDTQY
len: 12; v_gene: TRBV3-1/TRBV3-2; j_gene: TRBJ2-7; CDR3aa: ASSQTGGKYEQY
len: 14; v_gene: TRBV11-2; j_gene: TRBJ2-3; CDR3aa: ASSIARRVRTDTQY
len: 9; v_gene: TRBV10-2; j_gene: TRBJ1-2; CDR3aa: ASTGEHGYT
len: 11; v_gene: TRBV12-3/TRBV12-4; j_gene: TRBJ2-7; CDR3aa: ASSLPWPDEQY
len: 12; v_gene: TRBV11-2; j_gene: TRBJ2-3; CDR3aa: ASRLVTYTDTQY
len: 14; v_gene: TRBV5-4; j_gene: TRBJ1-1; CDR3aa: ASSQTPGETYTEAF
len: 14; v_gene: TRBV7-8; j_gene: TRBJ2-3; CDR3aa: ASSFRSGVRGDTQY
len: 12; v_gene: TRBV2; j_gene: TRBJ1-1; CDR3aa: ASNKGQGNTEAF
len: 14; v_gene: TRBV27; j_gene: TRBJ2-5; CDR3aa: ASRPTWGTPQETQY
len: 14; v_gene: TRBV4-2; j_gene: TRBJ2-3; CDR3aa: ASSQRTSGNLDTQY
len: 14; v_gene: TRBV4-2; j_gene: TRBJ2-2; CDR3aa: ASSQVAFGNTGELF
len: 11; v_gene: TRBV18; j_gene: TRBJ2-5; CDR3aa: ASSGQERETQY
len: 15; v_gene: TRBV27; j_gene: TRBJ2-7; CDR3aa: ASSPPELAGDRYEQY
len: 14; v_gene: TRBV19; j_gene: TRBJ1-5; CDR3aa: ASIILTGTTNQPQH
len: 14; v_gene: TRBV27; j_gene: TRBJ2-4; CDR3aa: ASSLGEGAAKNIQY
len: 12; v_gene: TRBV28; j_gene: TRBJ2-1; CDR3aa: ASTRQLQYNEQF
len: 12; v_gene: TRBV28; j_gene: TRBJ2-5; CDR3aa: ASSRLAGQKTQY
len: 15; v_gene: TRBV7-2; j_gene: TRBJ1-1; CDR3aa: ASSFSGLGQKNTEAF
len: 14; v_gene: TRBV18; j_gene: TRBJ2-3; CDR3aa: ASSPYLAGEPDTQY
len: 11; v_gene: TRBV7-9; j_gene: TRBJ1-1; CDR3aa: ASSSPAGTEAF
len: 11; v_gene: TRBV6-5; j_gene: TRBJ1-1; CDR3aa: ASTWTGETEAF
len: 13; v_gene: TRBV7-9; j_gene: TRBJ2-2; CDR3aa: ASSLAGRGPRELF
len: 12; v_gene: TRBV7-9; j_gene: TRBJ2-7; CDR3aa: ASSSETRTYEQY
len: 15; v_gene: TRBV7-8; j_gene: TRBJ1-5; CDR3aa: ASSLVTRDTFNQPQH
len: 16; v_gene: TRBV27; j_gene: TRBJ2-5; CDR3aa: ASSLSTPGQGAWETQY
len: 12; v_gene: TRBV30; j_gene: TRBJ1-4; CDR3aa: AWSAQNPLRELF
len: 11; v_gene: TRBV7-9; j_gene: TRBJ1-1; CDR3aa: ASSTQGNTEAF
len: 11; v_gene: TRBV19; j_gene: TRBJ1-5; CDR3aa: ASSMQGGQPQH
len: 13; v_gene: TRBV19; j_gene: TRBJ1-4; CDR3aa: ASSETPTTNEKLF
len: 11; v_gene: TRBV11-3; j_gene: TRBJ1-1; CDR3aa: ASSLRQDTEAF
len: 13; v_gene: TRBV6-5; j_gene: TRBJ1-5; CDR3aa: ASSRSGQHNQPQH
len: 11; v_gene: TRBV7-2; j_gene: TRBJ2-1; CDR3aa: ASSNELAAVQF
len: 12; v_gene: TRBV5-1; j_gene: TRBJ2-1; CDR3aa: ASSELAGNNEQF
len: 13; v_gene: TRBV29-1; j_gene: TRBJ1-1; CDR3aa: SVATGPMLDTEAF
len: 13; v_gene: TRBV6-5; j_gene: TRBJ1-1; CDR3aa: ASSPSFTSNTEAF
len: 15; v_gene: TRBV11-3; j_gene: TRBJ2-5; CDR3aa: ASSLSTRGLILETQY
len: 14; v_gene: TRBV24-1; j_gene: TRBJ2-3; CDR3aa: ATSDPAVARGDTQY
len: 11; v_gene: TRBV4-2; j_gene: TRBJ2-7; CDR3aa: ASSQTTSYEQY
len: 12; v_gene: TRBV29-1; j_gene: TRBJ2-3; CDR3aa: SVVGLAATDTQY
len: 11; v_gene: TRBV10-3; j_gene: TRBJ2-1; CDR3aa: AISGLDPDEQF
len: 13; v_gene: TRBV25-1; j_gene: TRBJ1-4; CDR3aa: ASSARTGSNEKLF
len: 12; v_gene: TRBV18; j_gene: TRBJ1-2; CDR3aa: ASSPQSGDYGYT
len: 14; v_gene: TRBV28; j_gene: TRBJ1-6; CDR3aa: ASSLSPGTGSSPLH
len: 13; v_gene: TRBV21-1; j_gene: TRBJ2-1; CDR3aa: ASSKGTSVVPEQF
len: 10; v_gene: TRBV12-3/TRBV12-4; j_gene: TRBJ2-3; CDR3aa: ASSPTADTQY